This is a list of T cell receptor beta chains from one sample in a study of T cells in Graves' hyperthyroidism and ophthalmopathy. TCRdb analysed the multiplex PCR reads with MiXCR anew, one entry per CDR3 protein. The table has about 680,000 distinct CDR3 sequences, under 45% seen once. Sequencing was done on a sample of blood. The receptors shown here come from a middle-aged woman with Graves' hyperthyroidism. Both conserved end residues are part of each CDR3. D genes are given only for firm matches. The size entry is marked missing in some rows and otherwise reads once, few, many or a size class.

cdr3_aa: CASTLGGNYYEQYF
cdr3_nt: TGTGCCTCTACCCTTGGCGGCAACTATTACGAGCAGTACTTC
d_call: -
v_call: TRBV28
clone_size: few
j_call: TRBJ2-7

cdr3_aa: CASSEVGLGYGYTF
cdr3_nt: TGTGCCAGCAGCGAAGTTGGGTTAGGCTATGGCTACACCTTC
d_call: -
v_call: TRBV3-1
clone_size: few
j_call: TRBJ1-2

cdr3_aa: CSVDGGGVLETQYF
cdr3_nt: TGCAGCGTTGACGGCGGGGGGGTTCTAGAGACCCAGTACTTC
d_call: TRBD2
v_call: TRBV29-1
clone_size: many
j_call: TRBJ2-5

cdr3_aa: CASSRTDTGELFF
cdr3_nt: TGTGCCAGCAGCAGGACTGACACCGGGGAGCTGTTTTTT
d_call: -
v_call: TRBV12-3/TRBV12-4
clone_size: few
j_call: TRBJ2-2

cdr3_aa: CASSVFNQPQHF
cdr3_nt: TGTGCCAGTAGTGTGTTCAATCAGCCCCAGCATTTT
d_call: -
v_call: TRBV19
clone_size: many
j_call: TRBJ1-5

cdr3_aa: CASGRLEAFF
cdr3_nt: TGTGCCAGTGGGAGACTCGAAGCTTTCTTT
d_call: -
v_call: TRBV6-5
clone_size: -
j_call: TRBJ1-1

cdr3_aa: CAISYSLGRGETQYF
cdr3_nt: TGTGCCATCAGTTACTCATTAGGGAGGGGAGAGACCCAGTACTTC
d_call: TRBD2
v_call: TRBV10-3
clone_size: -
j_call: TRBJ2-5

cdr3_aa: CASSRAPDTEAFF
cdr3_nt: TGCGCCAGCTCCCGCGCCCCCGACACTGAAGCTTTCTTT
d_call: -
v_call: TRBV4-3
clone_size: many
j_call: TRBJ1-1

cdr3_aa: CATSLGRVEGSYGYTF
cdr3_nt: TGTGCCACCAGTTTGGGACGAGTTGAGGGTTCCTATGGCTACACCTTC
d_call: -
v_call: TRBV24-1
clone_size: -
j_call: TRBJ1-2

cdr3_aa: CASSYSLLRTAYEQYF
cdr3_nt: TGTGCCAGCAGTTACTCCCTACTAAGGACAGCCTACGAGCAGTACTTC
d_call: -
v_call: TRBV6-5
clone_size: -
j_call: TRBJ2-7

cdr3_aa: CASSWGGVLRRNEQCF
cdr3_nt: TGTGCCAGCAGCTGGGGTGGTGTGCTGCGAAGGAACGAGCAGTGCTTC
d_call: -
v_call: TRBV5-1
clone_size: -
j_call: TRBJ2-7